Following are 6 T cell receptor beta chains from one sample sequenced in a study of beta chain features in type 1 diabetes. The authors reverse transcribed all of the isolated RNA, so sequencing captured expressed TCRB transcripts. Measured with immunoSEQ multiplex PCR; TCRdb has only the in-frame clones, and not every one. The sample includes more than 200,000 clones, around 15% of them seen just once. Their antigens are not known. Overall study results and limits: Among patients with Type 1 diabetes, TCRB CDR3s were moderately but significantly shorter in every one of the four CD4+ subsets.

The material sequenced was naive CD4+ T cells from blood. The source of these receptors is a man between 25 and 39 years old with type 1 diabetes.

This sequence joins TRBV27 and TRBJ2-7, with TRBD1 matching 11 bases. J gave up 6 bases and V 5 bases, and 12 bases lay outside the gene matches. CDR1 is MNHEY, CDR2 SMNVEV, per germline (reference sequence). The CDR3 has 16 residues. CDR3 DNA sequence: TGTGCCAGCAGTCCGAACTTTTGGACAGGGGGCGCCGAGCAGTACTTC. Its protein is CASSPNFWTGGAEQYF.

CDR3 nucleotides: TGCGCCAGCAGTCAATCGGGCAGGAACGGCGATACGCAGTATTTT. This gives the protein CASSQSGRNGDTQYF. The chain has TRBV23-1 and TRBJ2-3; D is uncertain. TRBV23-1 is designated an ORF whose function remains uncertain. Trimming took 0 bases from V and 6 from J, leaving 13 bases between them. The CDR3 spans 15 residues.

This clone has more than one count but fewer than ten. The chain has TRBV29-1 and TRBJ2-2, with D maybe TRBD2 (6 bases). The V gene's germline CDR1 is SQVTM and CDR2 ANQGSEA. The length of the CDR3 is 14 residues. V shed 4 bases and J shed 5 bases, with 14 bases lying between them. The DNA for the CDR3 is TGCAGCGTTGTCAAGACCCGGGGGACCGGGGAGCTGTTTTTT. Its protein product is CSVVKTRGTGELFF.

This sequence joins TRBV9 and TRBJ2-2; no reliable D call. The V and J ends lost 1 base and 8 bases respectively, with 15 bases between them. CDR3 length equals 15 residues. CDR1 is SGDLS, CDR2 YYNGEE, per germline. The CDR3 is CASSVRTSAQGELFF. The CDR3 bases are TGTGCCAGCAGCGTAAGAACTTCCGCTCAAGGGGAGCTGTTTTTT.

This clone was observed a few times. The V and J genes are TRBV27 and TRBJ2-7, with no clear D. Germline CDR1 is MNHEY and CDR2 is SMNVEV (reference sequence). V shed 6 bases and J shed 0 bases, with 12 bases lying between them. The CDR3 spans 14 residues. The CDR3 coding sequence is TGTGCCAGCAGGTTGAACTTTAACTCCTACGAGCAGTACTTC. Its translation: CASRLNFNSYEQYF.

The CDR3 region has the DNA TGTGCCACCAGCAGAGACTATGATGAAAAACTGTTTTTT. Translating it yields CATSRDYDEKLFF. The chain recombines TRBV15 with TRBJ1-4; D remains ambiguous. Germline lookup yields CDR1 LNHNV and CDR2 YYDKDF (reference sequence). This CDR3 is built from 13 residues. The ends were cut back, 0 bases at V and 6 bases at J, with 5 bases in the middle.